Below are 8 T cell receptor beta chains sequenced from a single sample in a study of T cell repertoires in cytomegalovirus infection. Each CDR3 protein is one row after TCRdb ran MiXCR on the reads. The sample includes 400,000 or so distinct CDR3 sequences, 15% to 20% of them seen just once. Specimen: PBMCs. These TCRs come from a human donor in good health (CMV status not recorded). Some clones in this sample may be carry-over from other donors' samples.

This clonotype was seen at least ten times. The rearrangement joins TRBV4-2 to TRBJ1-3; 9 bases align to TRBD1. CDR1 and CDR2 from the germline V gene are LGHNA and YNFKEQ. The CDR3 is 15 amino acids. V gave up 1 base and J gave up 2 bases; unmatched junction bases: 0. The CDR3 sequence: CASSQGDRAGNTIYF. The CDR3 DNA follows: TGTGCCAGCAGCCAAGGGGACAGGGCTGGAAACACCATATATTTT.

J is TRBJ1-5 and V is TRBV5-6; unclear D gene. Germline CDR1 is SGHDT and CDR2 is YYEEEE. The V and J ends lost 2 bases and 2 bases respectively, with 11 bases between them. The CDR3 sequence is 15 residues long. CDR3 amino acids: CASSLGATGNQPQHF. The CDR3 DNA is TGTGCCAGCAGCTTAGGAGCTACGGGCAATCAGCCCCAGCATTTT. Full variable domain (rest looked up from reference TRBV5-6 and TRBJ1-5): DAGVTQSPTHLIKTRGQQVTLRCSPKSGHDTVSWYQQALGQGPQFIFQYYEEEERQRGNFPDRFSGHQFPNYSSELNVNALLLGDSALYLCASSLGATGNQPQHFGDGTRLSIL.

The chain links TRBV5-1 to TRBJ1-4; D perhaps matches TRBD1 (6 bases). CDR1 SGHRS and CDR2 YFSETQ come from the germline V gene. Trimming cost V 4 bases and J 4 bases, with 17 bases left between them. The CDR3 runs 16 residues. The CDR3 DNA reads TGCGCCAGCAGCCTTACAGGGCCCGGAGGTAATGAAAAACTGTTTTTT. Translated: CASSLTGPGGNEKLFF. The full variable domain, with the rest looked up from reference TRBV5-1 and TRBJ1-4, is KAGVTQTPRYLIKTRGQQVTLSCSPISGHRSVSWYQQTPGQGLQFLFEYFSETQRNKGNFPGRFSGRQFSNSRSEMNVSTLELGDSALYLCASSLTGPGGNEKLFFGSGTQLSVL.

Comment on this clonotype: The junction and the germline gene differ at one end; a read error may be behind it. The rearrangement joins TRBV4-1 to TRBJ1-1; D not certain. Germline V gene data show CDR1 as MGHRA and CDR2 as YSYEKL. This CDR3 region has 13 residues. CDR3 amino acids: CTSSPNYVSGAFF. CDR3 nucleotides: TGCACCAGCAGCCCTAATTACGTCTCCGGAGCTTTCTTT.

This clonotype has at least ten counts. In DNA, the CDR3 is TGTGCCAGCAGCTTGGAGACTAGCGGCCAAGAGACCCAGTACTTC. This sequence encodes CASSLETSGQETQYF. This rearrangement joins TRBV5-4 to TRBJ2-5; 9 nucleotides align to TRBD2. V shed 0 bases, J shed 1 base, and the junction held 1 base outside the gene matches. The germline gives CDR1 SGHNT, CDR2 YYREEE (reference sequence). The CDR3 consists of 15 residues. Combining the CDR3 with reference TRBV5-4 and TRBJ2-5 gives the whole variable domain ETGVTQSPTHLIKTRGQQVTLRCSSQSGHNTVSWYQQALGQGPQFIFQYYREEENGRGNFPPRFSGLQFPNYSSELNVNALELDDSALYLCASSLETSGQETQYFGPGTRLLVL.

This clonotype showed up many times. The V and J genes are TRBV7-6 and TRBJ2-3, with 9 bases that match TRBD2. Germline V CDR1 and CDR2: SGHVS, FNYEAQ. There are 16 residues in the CDR3. Unmatched junction bases numbered 11, after V lost 5 bases and J lost 5 bases. CDR3 protein: CASSARSAGGVDTQYF. The DNA of the CDR3 is TGTGCCAGCAGCGCGCGAAGCGCGGGAGGGGTAGATACGCAGTATTTT.

The gene calls are TRBV25-1 and TRBJ1-5, with 9 bases aligning to TRBD1. The CDR3 consists of 16 residues. CDR1 and CDR2 (germline): MGHDK, SYGVNS. The V gene end was trimmed by 5 bases and the J gene end by 0 bases; junction bases not matched to a gene: 5. CDR3 DNA sequence: TGTGCCAGCAGTCCGACGGACAGGGGTAGCAATCAGCCCCAGCATTTT. This encodes CASSPTDRGSNQPQHF.

This clonotype has a count of ten or more. This chain links TRBV7-9 with TRBJ2-5; D possibly uses TRBD1 or TRBD2 (5 bases each). CDR3 length equals 18 residues. V lost 2 bases and J lost 1, with 20 bases in between. Germline CDR1 is SEHNR and CDR2 is FQNEAQ (reference sequence). This chain's CDR3 is CASSLLLRGADTQETQYF. CDR3 in DNA: TGTGCCAGCAGCTTACTCCTTCGAGGGGCAGATACCCAAGAGACCCAGTACTTC.